These 8 T cell receptor beta chains were sequenced from one sample in a study of blood T cell repertoires in COVID-19. The method was immunoSEQ multiplex PCR; TCRdb's version includes in-frame clones alone and lacks a portion of them. Counted here are 70,000 or so clones, around 85% occurring once; the ten biggest clones make up more than 15%. The sample consisted of peripheral blood. These receptors all come from a man aged 40-55 years with COVID-19, enrolled during active disease.

For the CDR3, the DNA is TGTGCCAGCAACAGCGAGGGGGAGAGACCTGGGGCCAACGTCCTGACTTTC. Its protein product is CASNSEGERPGANVLTF. The rearrangement uses TRBV3-1 (or the pseudogene TRBV3-2) and TRBJ2-6, with D possibly being TRBD1 (6 bases). The CDR3 totals 17 residues. The germline V gene encodes CDR1 LGHDT and CDR2 YNNKEL (reference sequence). The V end was cut by 7 bases, the J end by 2 bases, with 18 bases between.

The gene calls are TRBV12-3 or TRBV12-4 and TRBJ1-2; tentatively, D is TRBD1 (5 bases). The CDR3 has 13 amino acids. The V end was cut by 2 bases, the J end by 7 bases, with 11 bases between. The CDR3 loop reads CASSLQGVGGYTF. The CDR3 DNA is TGTGCCAGCAGTTTACAGGGTGTCGGTGGCTACACCTTC.

This chain links TRBV30 with TRBJ1-4, with no clear D. Looked up from germline, CDR1 is GTSNPN and CDR2 is SVGIG (reference sequence). Trimming removed 2 bases from V and 5 bases from J, with 18 bases in between. This CDR3 has 16 residues. DNA for the CDR3: TGTGCCTGGAGTACCGCCTTATCGGGTGGGAATGAAAAACTGTTTTTT. Translation gives CAWSTALSGGNEKLFF.

V is TRBV12-3 or TRBV12-4 and J is TRBJ2-7; no reliable D call. The CDR3 runs to 13 residues. The V and J ends lost 6 bases and 7 bases respectively, with 16 bases between them. The CDR3: CASRPNPDSEQYF. CDR3 in DNA: TGTGCCAGCAGACCTAATCCCGACTCAGAGCAGTACTTC.

The chain carries TRBV2 and TRBJ2-1; D is perhaps TRBD2 (6 bases). Germline V gene lookup returns CDR1 SNHLY and CDR2 FYNNEI. The V end lost 6 bases, the J end lost 9 bases, and 21 bases lay between the germline ends. CDR3 length equals 15 residues. This CDR3 reads CASSDLLPTSGEQFF. The DNA for the CDR3 is TGTGCCAGCAGCGATCTCCTACCGACTAGTGGTGAGCAGTTCTTC.

The V call is TRBV30, the J call TRBJ1-2; tentative D call: TRBD1 (6 bases). The CDR3 is 15 residues long. The V end lost 4 bases, the J end lost 1 base, and 16 bases lay between the germline ends. The germline gives CDR1 GTSNPN, CDR2 SVGIG (reference sequence). The CDR3 DNA reads as TGTGCCTGGAAACTTGAGGGACACGGTAACTATGGCTACACCTTC. Its translation is CAWKLEGHGNYGYTF.

The chain carries TRBV5-1 and TRBJ2-7, with D perhaps matching TRBD1 (6 bases). With 5 bases removed from V and 0 bases from J, the gap between germline ends came to 12 bases. The CDR3 loop spans 14 amino acids. Germline V lookup: CDR1 SGHRS, CDR2 YFSETQ. The DNA of the CDR3 is TGCGCCAGCAGGACGCAGGGGTCCTCCTACGAGCAGTACTTC. Translating it yields CASRTQGSSYEQYF.

For the CDR3, the DNA is TGTGCCAGCAGCCCCCGGGACAGGGGGGCTGGCTACACCTTC. Translating gives CASSPRDRGAGYTF. The chain is built from TRBV3-1 (or the pseudogene TRBV3-2) and TRBJ1-2; TRBD1 matches at 11 bases. This CDR3 comprises 14 residues. Germline-derived CDR1 and CDR2 are LGHDT and YNNKEL (reference sequence). J gave up 7 bases and V 4 bases, and 5 bases lay outside the gene matches.